This entry lists 9 T cell receptor beta chains sequenced from one sample in a study of molecular identifiers for immune sequencing clone quantification (dated by TCRdb to about 2018). Library preparation was by PCR. Sequenced using an Illumina HiSeq 4000. TCRdb itself trimmed the public reads at Q25 with fastp, ran MiXCR and retained productive beta chains. When rows share a CDR3 protein, they turn into one entry using the most common DNA and genes. This sample gives about 640,000 distinct CDR3 sequences in total; just under 20% of them show up just once. The top ten clones comprise under 0.95% of the sample. Sequenced: naive CD8+ T cells from blood, with Jurkat cell RNA spiked in. Taken with the paper, the label for cell subset or site translates to: FACS-sorted CD8+CD4-CCR7+CD45RA+ naive T cells. All receptors derive from a human donor in good health. Some libraries in this study had Jurkat cell RNA spiked in.

This clonotype was recorded at least ten times. The V call is TRBV30, the J call TRBJ2-7; no definite D call. Germline CDR1 and CDR2: GTSNPN and SVGIG (reference sequence). CDR3 length: 12 amino acids. V dropped 0 bases and J dropped 1 base, with 4 bases sitting between them. DNA of the CDR3: TGTGCCTGGAGTGTGGAGTCCTACGAGCAGTACTTC. Protein: CAWSVESYEQYF. The full variable domain, with the rest looked up from reference TRBV30 and TRBJ2-7, is SQTIHQWPATLVQPVGSPLSLECTVEGTSNPNLYWYRQAAGRGLQLLFYSVGIGQISSEVPQNLSASRPQDRQFILSSKKLLLSDSGFYLCAWSVESYEQYFGPGTRLTVT.

This clonotype has more than one count but fewer than ten. The chain couples TRBV10-2 to TRBJ2-6; D is perhaps TRBD1 or TRBD2 (5 bases each). CDR1 WSHSY and CDR2 SAAADI come from the germline V gene. The CDR3 covers 17 residues. Trimming cost V 4 bases and J 0 bases, with 13 bases left between them. This CDR3 is CASSVGPISSGANVLTF. CDR3 nucleotides: TGCGCCAGCAGTGTGGGACCCATAAGCTCTGGGGCCAACGTCCTGACTTTC.

This clonotype was seen ten or more times. The chain carries TRBV2 and TRBJ2-2; 8 nucleotides match TRBD1. J gave up 2 bases and V 9 bases, and 2 bases lay outside the gene matches. The CDR3 sequence is 13 residues long. Germline V gives CDR1 SNHLY, CDR2 FYNNEI. The CDR3 DNA is TGTGCCAGAGGACAGGGAAACACCGGGGAGCTGTTTTTT. Amino acid sequence: CARGQGNTGELFF.

This chain connects TRBV6-5 to TRBJ1-1, with 7 bases identical to TRBD1. J lost 7 bases, V lost 8 bases, and 7 bases had no gene match. CDR3 length equals 12 residues. Germline loops: CDR1 MNHEY, CDR2 SVGAGI. In nucleotides, the CDR3 is TGTGCCAGCGCAGGGGGGGATCTTGAAGCTTTCTTT. The encoded protein is CASAGGDLEAFF.

This clonotype was seen many times. The V call is TRBV9, the J call TRBJ2-2, with D uncertain. The germline CDR1 and CDR2 sequences are SGDLS and YYNGEE. V was cut by 3 bases and J by 9 bases, with 9 bases left in between. CDR3 length equals 12 residues. The CDR3 DNA reads TGTGCCAGCAGCGGAGAGAACCGGGAGCTGTTTTTT. Protein sequence: CASSGENRELFF. The full variable domain, in which reference TRBV9 and TRBJ2-2 provide the parts outside the CDR3, is DSGVTQTPKHLITATGQRVTLRCSPRSGDLSVYWYQQSLDQGLQFLIQYYNGEERAKGNILERFSAQQFPDLHSELNLSSLELGDSALYFCASSGENRELFFGEGSRLTVL.

This clonotype was picked up many times. The rearrangement uses TRBV14 and TRBJ2-3, with D perhaps TRBD2 (5 bases). Germline lookup yields CDR1 SGHDN and CDR2 FVKESK. The CDR3 has 16 amino acids. Trimming removed 3 bases from V and 2 bases from J, with 15 bases in between. The CDR3 region is CASSQEDLSYTDTQYF. CDR3 sequence (DNA): TGTGCCAGCAGCCAGGAGGACCTCTCCTACACAGATACGCAGTATTTT.

This clonotype came up many times. The rearrangement uses TRBV20-1 and TRBJ2-7, with 8 nucleotides matching TRBD1. With 3 bases clipped from V and 6 bases from J, the junction kept 13 bases outside the gene matches. Germline CDR1 reads DFQATT; CDR2 reads SNEGSKA (reference sequence). The CDR3 runs 15 residues. CDR3 sequence reads: CSASTGQGIFGEQYF. The CDR3 nucleotides read TGCAGTGCTAGCACCGGACAGGGCATCTTTGGCGAGCAGTACTTC.

This clonotype appeared many times. The V gene is TRBV6-1, the J gene TRBJ2-2, with 8 bases that match TRBD1. The junction had 7 bases not matched to a gene; V was cut back by 4 bases and J by 3 bases. The germline V gene encodes CDR1 MNHNS and CDR2 SASEGT. This CDR3 region has 16 residues. CDR3 nucleotide sequence: TGTGCCAGCAGTGCCCGGACAGGGACATACACCGGGGAGCTGTTTTTT. Translated, it gives CASSARTGTYTGELFF.

With regard to this clonotype: A much larger clone sits a single nucleotide away, making a read error possible. The rearrangement links TRBV27 to TRBJ2-3; D remains unclear. Trimming took off 2 bases at V and 4 bases at J, with 10 bases between the two ends. Germline V gene sequence: CDR1 MNHEY, CDR2 SMNVEV (reference sequence). This CDR3 comprises 14 residues. The CDR3 reads CASSLAYPSDTQYF. CDR3 nucleotides: TGTGCCAGCAGTTTAGCATACCCCTCAGATACGCAGTATTTT.